The 27 T cell receptor beta chains reported below all come from one sample, sequenced in a study of blood T cell repertoires in COVID-19. Profiling relied on immunoSEQ multiplex PCR, and the TCRdb table lists in-frame clones only, not all of them. The sample shows about 200,000 clones, 60% to 85% of them seen only once. Sequences were obtained from peripheral blood. The receptors here all came from a woman aged 70-85 years with acute or convalescent COVID-19.

This chain joins TRBV5-4 and TRBJ2-5; TRBD2 aligns across 9 bases. The ends lost 4 bases at V and 4 bases at J; junction bases unmatched: 8. The CDR3 is 15 residues long. From germline, CDR1 is SGHNT and CDR2 YYREEE (reference sequence). Written as DNA, the CDR3 is TGTGCCAGCAGCAGGGTAGCGGGAGTGGTAGAGACCCAGTACTTC. Protein: CASSRVAGVVETQYF.

Worth noting for this clone: The same CDR3 arises from other DNA sequences in this sample as well. V usage is TRBV28 and J usage is TRBJ2-5; TRBD2 matches at 8 bases. Germline CDR1 and CDR2: MDHEN and SYDVKM. Losses at the gene ends were 6 bases for V and 4 bases for J; bases not matched to a gene: 4. The CDR3 loop spans 13 amino acids. Here the CDR3 reads CASSPAGGETQYF. Here the CDR3 DNA reads TGTGCCAGCAGCCCTGCGGGGGGAGAGACCCAGTACTTC.

The chain links TRBV2 to TRBJ2-1; TRBD2 matches 7 bases. CDR1 and CDR2 (germline): SNHLY, FYNNEI. J gave up 6 bases and V 7 bases, and 15 bases lay outside the gene matches. The CDR3 runs 16 residues. The CDR3 sequence is CASTERPGGGFNEQFF. The CDR3 DNA reads TGTGCCAGCACCGAACGACCGGGAGGTGGGTTCAATGAGCAGTTCTTC. The variable domain in full, with the rest retrieved from reference TRBV2 and TRBJ2-1, is EPEVTQTPSHQVTQMGQEVILRCVPISNHLYFYWYRQILGQKVEFLVSFYNNEISEKSEIFDDQFSVERPDGSNFTLKIRSTKLEDSAMYFCASTERPGGGFNEQFFGPGTRLTVL.

This chain uses TRBV3-1 (or the pseudogene TRBV3-2) with TRBJ2-5, with 10 bases matching TRBD2. There are 16 residues in the CDR3. Trimming took 1 base from V and 2 from J; bases not matched to a gene: 4. In germline, CDR1 is LGHDT, CDR2 YNNKEL (reference sequence). The CDR3 loop reads CASSQGASGGQETQYF. As DNA, the CDR3 is TGTGCCAGCAGCCAAGGGGCTAGCGGGGGACAAGAGACCCAGTACTTC.

The chain has TRBV18 and TRBJ1-1; 10 bases are shared with TRBD1. Germline V gives CDR1 KGHSH, CDR2 LQKENI. J was trimmed by 11 bases and V by 3 bases; bases with no gene match: 3. There are 12 residues in the CDR3. CDR3 in DNA: TGTGCCAGCTCACCTGGACAGGGGGTTGCTTTCTTT. Translation: CASSPGQGVAFF. The variable domain in full, with the rest retrieved from reference TRBV18 and TRBJ1-1, is NAGVMQNPRHLVRRRGQEARLRCSPMKGHSHVYWYRQLPEEGLKFMVYLQKENIIDESGMPKERFSAEFPKEGPSILRIQQVVRGDSAAYFCASSPGQGVAFFGQGTRLTVV.

The chain links TRBV30 to TRBJ2-7; D may be TRBD2 (6 bases). Germline assignment: CDR1 GTSNPN and CDR2 SVGIG (reference sequence). The CDR3 is 15 residues long. The V end was cut by 1 base, the J end by 5 bases, with 18 bases between. The CDR3 region has the DNA TGTGCCTGGAGTGCCCGGCGGGGTATGCGGGACGAGCAGTACTTC. Translated: CAWSARRGMRDEQYF.

This clone has a single count. The chain couples TRBV19 to TRBJ1-4, with unresolved D. The V end was cut by 5 bases, the J end by 10 bases, with 17 bases between. This CDR3 is 14 amino acids long. CDR1 is LNHDA, CDR2 SQIVND, per germline (reference sequence). Here the CDR3 DNA reads TGTGCCAGTAGTCCGGGAGCGGACGACACAAAACTGTTTTTT. Translated: CASSPGADDTKLFF.

CDR3 nucleotides: TGTGCCAGCAGCGACCCGGACAGACTTGGAAACACCATATATTTT. Translated: CASSDPDRLGNTIYF. The chain couples TRBV9 to TRBJ1-3; tentatively, D is TRBD1 (6 bases). The CDR3 loop spans 15 amino acids. In germline, CDR1 is SGDLS, CDR2 YYNGEE. Trimming took off 3 bases at V and 3 bases at J, with 13 bases between the two ends.

This clone came up many times. This same CDR3 is encoded by further DNA sequences in the sample. V and J are TRBV9 and TRBJ1-2; maybe TRBD1 (5 bases). In germline, CDR1 is SGDLS, CDR2 YYNGEE. The CDR3 runs to 11 residues. V lost 5 bases and J 8 bases, leaving 10 bases between the germline ends. The CDR3 is CASSAGGGYTF. CDR3 in DNA: TGTGCCAGCAGTGCCGGGGGGGGCTACACCTTC. Full variable domain (rest looked up from reference TRBV9 and TRBJ1-2): DSGVTQTPKHLITATGQRVTLRCSPRSGDLSVYWYQQSLDQGLQFLIQYYNGEERAKGNILERFSAQQFPDLHSELNLSSLELGDSALYFCASSAGGGYTFGSGTRLTVV.

CDR3 amino acids: CASSAIQGRGYTF. CDR3 in DNA: TGTGCCAGCAGTGCTATACAGGGTCGTGGCTACACCTTC. V and J are TRBV2 and TRBJ1-2; D perhaps matches TRBD1 (6 bases). V was pared by 4 bases and J by 7 bases, with 13 bases between. The germline gives CDR1 SNHLY, CDR2 FYNNEI. This CDR3 contains 13 residues.

The chain couples TRBV3-1 (or the pseudogene TRBV3-2) to TRBJ2-5, with 8 bases that match TRBD1. The CDR3 runs 16 residues. The V gene end was trimmed by 4 bases and the J gene end by 4 bases; junction bases not matched to a gene: 11. The germline CDR1 and CDR2 sequences are LGHDT and YNNKEL (reference sequence). The CDR3 nucleotides read TGTGCCAGCAGCCTGGGTCGGCAGGGGGCGGGAGAGACCCAGTACTTC. Protein: CASSLGRQGAGETQYF.

CDR3 in amino acids: CASRNTGSNQPQHF. The CDR3 DNA follows: TGTGCCAGTAGAAACACAGGGAGCAATCAGCCCCAGCATTTT. The V and J genes are TRBV19 and TRBJ1-5; tentative D call: TRBD1 (6 bases). Trimming left V 6 bases short and J 1 base short, with 10 bases between. Per the germline V gene, CDR1 is LNHDA and CDR2 is SQIVND (reference sequence). The CDR3 length is 14 residues.

V usage is TRBV28 and J usage is TRBJ1-1, with a weak D call TRBD1 (5 bases). Trimming stripped 5 bases from V and 3 bases from J, with 7 bases between. The CDR3 length is 12 residues. Germline loops: CDR1 MDHEN, CDR2 SYDVKM. CDR3 residues: CASSLGDTEAFF. CDR3 DNA: TGTGCCAGCAGTCTAGGGGACACTGAAGCTTTCTTT.

In its sample, this clone was seen a few times. The chain recombines TRBV3-1 (or the pseudogene TRBV3-2) with TRBJ2-7; D is uncertain. CDR3 length: 14 amino acids. CDR1 and CDR2 (germline): LGHDT, YNNKEL (reference sequence). V lost 1 base and J lost 2, with 9 bases in between. In DNA, the CDR3 is TGTGCCAGCAGCCAAGGGCAGGCGACCTACGAGCAGTACTTC. This encodes CASSQGQATYEQYF.

The chain uses TRBV6-1 and TRBJ2-3, with 7 bases aligning to TRBD2. The CDR3 is made up of 17 amino acids. V lost 0 bases, J lost 0 bases, and 6 bases stayed unmatched. Germline V gene data show CDR1 as MNHNS and CDR2 as SASEGT. CDR3 amino acids: CASSEAHGGISTDTQYF. For the CDR3, the DNA is TGTGCCAGCAGTGAAGCGCACGGGGGGATTAGCACAGATACGCAGTATTTT.

This chain connects TRBV28 to TRBJ2-7; a possible D gene is TRBD2 (5 bases). This CDR3 is built from 15 residues. Per germline, CDR1 MDHEN and CDR2 SYDVKM. Trimming stripped 6 bases from V and 0 bases from J, with 15 bases between. CDR3: CASSSASGVSYEQYF. The CDR3 bases are TGTGCCAGCAGCTCCGCCAGCGGCGTCTCCTACGAGCAGTACTTC.

This chain joins TRBV24-1 and TRBJ2-7, with TRBD2 identical over 11 bases. J gave up 2 bases and V 4 bases, and 3 bases lay outside the gene matches. Germline V gene sequence: CDR1 KGHDR, CDR2 SFDVKD. This CDR3 spans 15 amino acids. This chain's CDR3 is CATSEGTSGTYEQYF. The CDR3 DNA sequence: TGTGCCACCAGTGAGGGGACTAGCGGTACCTACGAGCAGTACTTC.

The CDR3 is CASSAGQGANSPLHF. The CDR3 coding sequence is TGTGCCAGCAGCGCTGGACAGGGGGCTAATTCACCCCTCCACTTT. The chain uses TRBV9 and TRBJ1-6; 11 bases line up with TRBD1. V trimming: 3 bases; J trimming: 6 bases; junction bases outside the gene matches: 2. The CDR3 totals 15 residues. Germline V gene lookup returns CDR1 SGDLS and CDR2 YYNGEE.

This rearrangement joins TRBV3-1 (or the pseudogene TRBV3-2) to TRBJ2-3; TRBD1 or TRBD2 may be the D gene (10 bases each). This CDR3 is 20 amino acids long. V lost 5 bases, J lost 4 bases, and 31 bases lay in between. Germline CDR1 reads LGHDT; CDR2 reads YNNKEL (reference sequence). The CDR3 here is CASSSGQGISSSGRPDTQYF. Written as DNA, the CDR3 is TGTGCCAGCAGCTCGGGACAGGGGATTTCGAGTAGCGGGAGGCCAGATACGCAGTATTTT.

This clone was picked up a small number of times. J is TRBJ2-2 and V is TRBV7-3; 14 bases are a match to TRBD2. The germline V gene has CDR1 SGHTA and CDR2 FQGTGA. This CDR3 region has 17 residues. V trimming: 2 bases; J trimming: 4 bases; junction bases outside the gene matches: 3. The CDR3 is CASSLVGLAGGTGELFF. CDR3 in DNA: TGTGCCAGCAGCTTAGTAGGACTAGCGGGAGGCACCGGGGAGCTGTTTTTT.

This clone was counted a few times. The rearrangement uses TRBV24-1 and TRBJ2-1, with 12 bases fitting TRBD2. The CDR3 spans 18 residues. Germline V gives CDR1 KGHDR, CDR2 SFDVKD. Trimming removed 2 bases from V and 4 bases from J; junction bases left unmatched: 8. The CDR3: CATSDSTSGSKGYNEQFF. CDR3 coding DNA: TGTGCCACCAGTGATTCGACTAGCGGGAGTAAGGGGTACAATGAGCAGTTCTTC.

V usage is TRBV7-9 and J usage is TRBJ2-3; tentative D call: TRBD2 (5 bases). The V end was cut by 4 bases, the J end by 1 base, with 18 bases between. The CDR3 is 17 residues long. Looked up from germline, CDR1 is SEHNR and CDR2 is FQNEAQ (reference sequence). The CDR3 here is CASSSRTAARGTDTQYF. As DNA, the CDR3 is TGTGCCAGCAGCTCTCGGACGGCCGCGAGGGGCACAGATACGCAGTATTTT. The entire variable domain, with the rest obtained from reference TRBV7-9 and TRBJ2-3, is as follows: DTGVSQNPRHKITKRGQNVTFRCDPISEHNRLYWYRQTLGQGPEFLTYFQNEAQLEKSRLLSDRFSAERPKGSFSTLEIQRTEQGDSAMYLCASSSRTAARGTDTQYFGPGTRLTVL.

This clone has more than one count but fewer than ten. V and J are TRBV27 and TRBJ2-1; 10 bases agree with TRBD1. V shed 5 bases, J shed 7 bases, and the junction held 8 bases outside the gene matches. This CDR3 contains 15 residues. The germline V gene encodes CDR1 MNHEY and CDR2 SMNVEV (reference sequence). As DNA, the CDR3 is TGTGCCAGCAGTCAACCCCCGGACAGGGGGAATGAGCAGTTCTTC. This translates into CASSQPPDRGNEQFF.

The gene calls are TRBV20-1 and TRBJ2-1, with a tentative D call TRBD2 (6 bases). Per germline, CDR1 DFQATT and CDR2 SNEGSKA (reference sequence). This CDR3 is 11 amino acids long. V lost 5 bases to trimming and J lost 9 bases, with 11 bases between them. In DNA form, the CDR3 reads TGCAGTGCTCTGGGGGGAGGTGAGCAGTTCTTC. Translating it yields CSALGGGEQFF.

The DNA of the CDR3 is TGTGCCACATCCCTGGGGCTCGGGGAGACCCAGTACTTC. Its translation: CATSLGLGETQYF. The chain joins TRBV12-3 or TRBV12-4 to TRBJ2-5, with D possibly matching TRBD1 (5 bases). V was clipped by 10 bases and J by 5 bases, with 17 bases between them. This CDR3 contains 13 residues.

This clone was recorded a few times. The chain recombines TRBV10-3 with TRBJ2-5; the match to TRBD2 covers 10 bases. The J segment lost 4 bases and the V segment lost 6 bases, leaving 8 bases of the junction unmatched. Germline CDR1 is ENHRY and CDR2 is SYGVKD. This CDR3 spans 15 amino acids. CDR3 nucleotide sequence: TGTGCCATCAGAGATAGCGGGAGGTCCGGAGAGACCCAGTACTTC. Its protein product is CAIRDSGRSGETQYF.

The genes are TRBV18 and TRBJ2-7; 8 bases align to TRBD1. The V segment lost 3 bases and the J segment 2 bases; nucleotides outside the gene matches: 6. The CDR3 is 15 residues long. Germline V gives CDR1 KGHSH, CDR2 LQKENI. The CDR3 region is CASSPGRTGPYEQYF. CDR3 nucleotides: TGTGCCAGCTCACCGGGCAGGACAGGGCCCTACGAGCAGTACTTC.